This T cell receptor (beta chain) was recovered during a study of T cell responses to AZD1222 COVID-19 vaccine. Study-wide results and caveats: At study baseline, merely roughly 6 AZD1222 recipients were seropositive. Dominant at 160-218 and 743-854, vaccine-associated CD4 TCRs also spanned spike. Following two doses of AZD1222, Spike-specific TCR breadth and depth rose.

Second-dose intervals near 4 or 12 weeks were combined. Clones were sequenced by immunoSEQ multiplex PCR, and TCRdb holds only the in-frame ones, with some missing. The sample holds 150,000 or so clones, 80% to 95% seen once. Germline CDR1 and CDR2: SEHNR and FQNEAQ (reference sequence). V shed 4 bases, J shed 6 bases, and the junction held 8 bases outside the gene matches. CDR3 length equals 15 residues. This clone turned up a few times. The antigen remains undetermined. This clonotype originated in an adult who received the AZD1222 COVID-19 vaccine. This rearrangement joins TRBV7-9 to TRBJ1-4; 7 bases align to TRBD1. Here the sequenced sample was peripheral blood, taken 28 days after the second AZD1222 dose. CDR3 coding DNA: TGTGCCAGCAGCTCGGGCCGGGACAGCTATGAAAAACTGTTTTTT. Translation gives CASSSGRDSYEKLFF.